A selection of T cell receptor beta chains follows, all from one sample in a study of blood T cell repertoires in COVID-19. Assay: immunoSEQ multiplex PCR; the TCRdb copy retains only in-frame clones and omits some. The sample records under 250,000 clones, about 82% being singletons. Sequencing was carried out using peripheral blood. Source of these receptors: a woman of 80 years or more with COVID-19, enrolled during active disease. The conserved cysteine and the conserved F or W are not part of the CDR3 here. Each record gives: V gene, CDR3 length, CDR3 protein.

TRBV5-1	11	ASSPTANTEAF
TRBV28	13	ASSGARVRNTEAF
TRBV4-2	13	ASSQVERNTDTQY
TRBV4-1	11	ASSLQESYGYT
TRBV19	11	ASAGLSNQPQH
TRBV3-1/TRBV3-2	15	ASSQDRRPRVGETQY
TRBV10-3	11	AIREGGFYGYT
TRBV5-1	13	ASSAGDRQGHGYT
TRBV19	12	AVETGRVPDTQY
TRBV11-2	14	ASSHWTSGLQETQY
TRBV7-9	11	ASSLQGNAEAF
TRBV6-2/TRBV6-3	14	ASSTLTGGRDYGYT
TRBV5-1	15	ASSWTSGGVSTDTQY
TRBV11-3	14	ASSPSTGANTGELF
TRBV5-1	9	ASSLTGKLF
TRBV19	12	ASSRTGITDTQY
TRBV2	13	ASRARTGSNSPLH
TRBV24-1	13	ATSGAVPGESTQY
TRBV10-3	13	AITQGGALGYGYT
TRBV19	12	ASTPGQTNTEAF
TRBV15	14	ATSRAGRNRNTEAF
TRBV5-1	11	ASSLQGNTEAF
TRBV30	13	AWTLTRTLNTEAF
TRBV19	12	ASRIDRINQPQH
TRBV18	14	ASSAYRDASGNTIY
TRBV2	13	ASIGGASSYNEQF
TRBV6-2/TRBV6-3	17	ASSYYPLGAGGSTDTQY
TRBV6-6	11	ASNPTGGTEAF
TRBV3-1/TRBV3-2	11	ASSWDTGSPLH
TRBV7-9	14	ASSLTAGVRATEAF
TRBV5-4	12	ASSPQGVSGELF
TRBV5-1	10	ASRADNYGYT
TRBV5-1	12	ASSLGDRQETQY
TRBV7-6	13	ASSLAGQGGEKLF
TRBV6-5	12	ASSYSTQGDGYT
TRBV10-1	16	ASSDWRGPALLYNEQF
TRBV6-1	12	ASSEAYGEAEAF
TRBV9	14	ASSVNSFKSTDTQY
TRBV7-7	12	ASSSGQGGEKLF
TRBV28	11	ASTRDRYTEAF
TRBV15	12	ATSGDSAQTTQY
TRBV5-3	21	ARSFNWGDIPSPVVSYNSPLH
TRBV5-1	14	ASSLSGSASGNTIY
TRBV7-9	11	ASSLTGGTEAF
TRBV28	12	ASMFRGSTDTQY
TRBV9	15	ASSAYSGGGAKNIQY
TRBV27	13	ASRGRGKDTGELF
TRBV20-1	9	SARERYEAF
TRBV6-5	11	ASRGGAQTEAF
TRBV2	12	ASSGQGAPTEAF
TRBV19	11	ASSQDRVAEAF
TRBV19	14	ASSIRTGGASTEAF
TRBV4-3	14	ASSHFYRGRDLGAF
TRBV18	14	ASSPPSGGVSYEQY